These T cell receptor beta chains were read from a single sample in a study of memory CD4+ T cells and cytomegalovirus serostatus. The data were produced by immunoSEQ multiplex PCR, yet TCRdb's version contains in-frame clones alone and is incomplete. This table holds 50,000 to 75,000 clones, approximately 78% found once. The sample comprised memory CD4+ T cells from blood. These receptors all come from an adult in good health and CMV-seronegative. CDR3s include the opening cysteine and the closing phenylalanine or tryptophan. A D gene is named only where the DNA matches it firmly. The size of a clone is reported for some rows only, either as once, few or many, or as a class for expanded clones.

>TRBJ2-1|-|18|TRBV19|-
TGTGCCAGTAGTATAATGGGGGGCCGGGGGAACTCCTACAATGAGCAGTTCTTC
CASSIMGGRGNSYNEQFF
>TRBJ1-3|-|16|TRBV21-1|-
TGTGCCAGCAGCCCCAGATTGAGGATTCTTGGAAACACCATATATTTT
CASSPRLRILGNTIYF
>TRBJ1-1|-|14|TRBV27|-
TGTGCCAGCAGTTTACAGGGTGGGAGCACTGAAGCTTTCTTT
CASSLQGGSTEAFF
>TRBJ1-1|-|12|TRBV6-1|-
TGTGCCAGCAGCCGCAGTAACACTGAAGCTTTCTTT
CASSRSNTEAFF
>TRBJ2-7|TRBD1|15|TRBV5-6|-
TGTGCCAGCAGCCACCCCGGACAGGGTCACTACGAGCAGTACTTC
CASSHPGQGHYEQYF
>TRBJ2-4|TRBD2|15|TRBV27|once
TGTGCCTCCTCGGGATCCGGGAGGGCCAAAAACATTCAGTACTTC
CASSGSGRAKNIQYF
>TRBJ2-6|-|20|TRBV6-1|-
TGTGCCAGCAGTGGTTCTGGTCTGGGAAGACTCCTGACTGGGGCCAACGTCCTGACTTTC
CASSGSGLGRLLTGANVLTF
>TRBJ2-6|-|16|TRBV2|-
TGTGCCAGCAGTGAAGCGCTGGGGGCTGGGGCCAACGTCCTGACTTTC
CASSEALGAGANVLTF
>TRBJ2-6|-|16|TRBV19|once
TGTGCCAGTAGTCTATACAGGTCCTCTGGGGCCAACGTCCTGACTTTC
CASSLYRSSGANVLTF
>TRBJ2-7|-|16|TRBV5-1|-
TGCGCCAGCAGCTTAGGGGGGCGCGAGGCTTACTACGAGCAGTACTTC
CASSLGGREAYYEQYF
>TRBJ2-6|TRBD1|17|TRBV15|-
TGTGCCACCAGCAAAGGACAGGGGGCGGAGGAGGCCAACGTCCTGACTTTC
CATSKGQGAEEANVLTF
>TRBJ2-2|TRBD2|16|TRBV27|-
TGTGCCAGCAGTTTATTTAGCGGGAGAGGGCCCGGGGAGCTGTTTTTT
CASSLFSGRGPGELFF
>TRBJ2-3|-|13|TRBV29-1|-
TGCAGCTACGAAGGGGGGCGCGCAGATACGCAGTATTTT
CSYEGGRADTQYF
>TRBJ1-1|-|14|TRBV9|-
TGTGCCAGCAGCGTCTCAAGCTGGGGCACTGAAGCTTTCTTT
CASSVSSWGTEAFF
>TRBJ1-4|-|15|TRBV7-6|-
TGTGCCAGCAGCTTAGCGCGGGGGCTGGGTGAAAAACTGTTTTTT
CASSLARGLGEKLFF
>TRBJ2-7|-|13|TRBV6-6|once
TGTGCCAGCAGACAACAGGGATCCTACGAGCAGTACTTC
CASRQQGSYEQYF
>TRBJ1-5|TRBD1|16|TRBV5-1|-
TGCGCCAGCAGCCCGTTGGGACAGGGCATCGGTCAGCCCCAGCATTTT
CASSPLGQGIGQPQHF
>TRBJ2-7|TRBD2|15|TRBV9|-
TGTGCCAGCAGCCCCTTAGCGGGGGGGCTGGACGAGCAGTACTTC
CASSPLAGGLDEQYF
>TRBJ2-2|TRBD2|19|TRBV4-1|-
TGCGCCAGCAGCCAAGAAAGGACTAGCGGGAGGGGGTCTACCGGGGAGCTGTTTTTT
CASSQERTSGRGSTGELFF
>TRBJ2-1|TRBD2|16|TRBV19|-
TGTGCCAGTAGTACGGGGACTAGCGGGTTCTACAATGAGCAGTTCTTC
CASSTGTSGFYNEQFF
>TRBJ1-2|-|15|TRBV5-1|-
TGCGCCAGCAGCTTGGCCGGGCTGGGAAGCTATGGCTACACCTTC
CASSLAGLGSYGYTF
>TRBJ1-2|-|16|TRBV14|-
TGTGCCAGCAGCCAAGGGGGGTCCAGTTCCCTCTATGGCTACACCTTC
CASSQGGSSSLYGYTF
>TRBJ1-3|TRBD1|16|TRBV18|-
TGTGCCAGCTCACCTTCGACAGGGACCTCTGGAAACACCATATATTTT
CASSPSTGTSGNTIYF
>TRBJ2-2|-|14|TRBV7-2|-
TGTGCCAGCAGCTTTTACAGGAACACCGGGGAGCTGTTTTTT
CASSFYRNTGELFF
>TRBJ2-5|TRBD1|15|TRBV14|-
TGTGCCAGCAGCCAATACCGGACAGGGCTTGGGACCCAGTACTTC
CASSQYRTGLGTQYF
>TRBJ2-7|-|13|TRBV9|-
TGTGCCAGCAGCCCTCGAGAATTCTACGAGCAGTACTTC
CASSPREFYEQYF
>TRBJ2-3|TRBD2|17|TRBV12-5|-
TGTGCTAGTGCCCATTTTTTGCCGGGAGGAGGCACAGATACGCAGTATTTT
CASAHFLPGGGTDTQYF
>TRBJ2-7|TRBD1|14|TRBV7-8|few
TGTGCCAGCAGGACCGGGACAGTCTCCTACGAGCAGTACTTC
CASRTGTVSYEQYF
>TRBJ2-1|TRBD1|14|TRBV18|-
TGTGCCAGCTCCACGACAGGGAACTACAATGAGCAGTTCTTC
CASSTTGNYNEQFF
>TRBJ2-3|TRBD1|14|TRBV5-1|-
TGCGCCAGCAGCATCGGGACAGCCACAGATACGCAGTATTTT
CASSIGTATDTQYF
>TRBJ1-2|-|18|TRBV4-1|-
TGCGCCAGCAGCCAAGTTCTTCATAGGGGGGGTTTTTCGGCTGGCTACACCTTC
CASSQVLHRGGFSAGYTF
>TRBJ2-1|-|12|TRBV6-5|-
TGTGCCAGCACAGGGGTCCACAATGAGCAGTTCTTC
CASTGVHNEQFF
>TRBJ1-1|-|14|TRBV6-4|-
TGTGCCAGCAGCCCCGGGGCGGCGAACACTGAAGCTTTCTTT
CASSPGAANTEAFF
>TRBJ1-2|TRBD1|15|TRBV5-4|-
TGTGCCAGCAGCCCACAGGGGGGACAAGGCTATGGCTACACCTTC
CASSPQGGQGYGYTF
>TRBJ2-3|-|14|TRBV30|-
TGTGCCTGGACCCAGGGAGTAGTCACAGATACGCAGTATTTT
CAWTQGVVTDTQYF
>TRBJ1-5|TRBD1|13|TRBV2|-
TGTGCCAGCAGTGGACAGGGAGGTCAGCCCCAGCATTTT
CASSGQGGQPQHF